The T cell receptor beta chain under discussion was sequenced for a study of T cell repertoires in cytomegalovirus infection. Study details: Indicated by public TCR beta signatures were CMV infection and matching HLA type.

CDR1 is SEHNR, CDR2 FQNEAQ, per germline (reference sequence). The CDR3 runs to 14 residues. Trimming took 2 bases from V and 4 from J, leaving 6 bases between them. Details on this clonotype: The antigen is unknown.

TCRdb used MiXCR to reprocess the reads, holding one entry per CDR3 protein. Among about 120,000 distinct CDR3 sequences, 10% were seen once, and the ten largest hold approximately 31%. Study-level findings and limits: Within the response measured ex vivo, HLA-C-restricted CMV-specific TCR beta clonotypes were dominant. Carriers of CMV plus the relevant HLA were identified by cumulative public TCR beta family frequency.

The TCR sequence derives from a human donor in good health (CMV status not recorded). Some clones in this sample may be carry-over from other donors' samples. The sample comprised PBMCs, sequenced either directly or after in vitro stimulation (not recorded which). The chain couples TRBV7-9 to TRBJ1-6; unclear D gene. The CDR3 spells CASSLLDYNSPLHF. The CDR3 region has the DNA TGTGCCAGCAGCTTACTGGATTATAATTCACCCCTCCACTTT.